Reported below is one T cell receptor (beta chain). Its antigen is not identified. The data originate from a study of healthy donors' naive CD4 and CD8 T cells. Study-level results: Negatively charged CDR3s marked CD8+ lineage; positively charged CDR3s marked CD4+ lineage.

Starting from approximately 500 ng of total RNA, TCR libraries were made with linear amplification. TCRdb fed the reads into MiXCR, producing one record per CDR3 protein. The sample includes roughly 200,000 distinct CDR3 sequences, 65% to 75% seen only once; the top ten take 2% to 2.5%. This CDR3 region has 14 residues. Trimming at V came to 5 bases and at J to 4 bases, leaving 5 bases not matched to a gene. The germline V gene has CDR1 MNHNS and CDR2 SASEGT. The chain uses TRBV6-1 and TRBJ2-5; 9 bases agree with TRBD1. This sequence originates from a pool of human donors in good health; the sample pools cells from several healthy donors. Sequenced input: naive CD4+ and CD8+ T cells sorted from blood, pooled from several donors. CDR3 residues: CASSTGGWGETQYF. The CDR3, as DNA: TGTGCCAGCAGTACAGGGGGCTGGGGAGAGACCCAGTACTTC.